This record looks at one T cell receptor beta chain sequence and its context. This sample is drawn from a study of T cell changes during pregnancy in multiple sclerosis. Method: immunoSEQ multiplex PCR; TCRdb's copy keeps in-frame clones and lacks some. The sample lists about 80,000 clones, around 90% occurring once. This specimen was peripheral blood, taken before pregnancy. The sequence derives from a female donor with multiple sclerosis, enrolled in a pregnancy study.

DNA of the CDR3: TGTGCCAGCAGTTACCAAGACGGACAGCGACAAGAGACCCAGTACTTC. This gives the protein CASSYQDGQRQETQYF. The rearrangement uses TRBV6-5 and TRBJ2-5, with a tentative D call TRBD1 (6 bases). CDR3 size: 16 residues. CDR1 and CDR2 from the germline V gene are MNHEY and SVGAGI. Trimming took off 2 bases at V and 2 bases at J, with 15 bases between the two ends.